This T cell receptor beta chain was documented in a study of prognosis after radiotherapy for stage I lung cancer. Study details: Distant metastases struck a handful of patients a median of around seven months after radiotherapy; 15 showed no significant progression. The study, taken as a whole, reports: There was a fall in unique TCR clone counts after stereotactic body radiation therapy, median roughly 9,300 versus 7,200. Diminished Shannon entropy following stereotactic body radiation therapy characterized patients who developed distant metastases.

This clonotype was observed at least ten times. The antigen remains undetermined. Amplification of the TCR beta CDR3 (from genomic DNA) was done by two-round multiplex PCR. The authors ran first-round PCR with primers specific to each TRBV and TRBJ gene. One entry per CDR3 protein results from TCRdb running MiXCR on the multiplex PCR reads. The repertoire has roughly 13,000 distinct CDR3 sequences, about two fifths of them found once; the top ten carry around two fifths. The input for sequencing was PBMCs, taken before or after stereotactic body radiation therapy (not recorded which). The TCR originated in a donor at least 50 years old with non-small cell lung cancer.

The CDR3 loop is CASSDPGVNTGELFF. In DNA, the CDR3 is TGCGCCAGCAGTGACCCAGGGGTTAACACCGGGGAGCTGTTTTTT. This sequence joins TRBV10-2 and TRBJ2-2; tentative D call: TRBD1 (6 bases). There are 15 residues in the CDR3. Between the trimmed V and J ends, which lost 3 bases and 2 bases, there was a span of 10 bases. The germline CDR1 and CDR2 sequences are WSHSY and SAAADI.